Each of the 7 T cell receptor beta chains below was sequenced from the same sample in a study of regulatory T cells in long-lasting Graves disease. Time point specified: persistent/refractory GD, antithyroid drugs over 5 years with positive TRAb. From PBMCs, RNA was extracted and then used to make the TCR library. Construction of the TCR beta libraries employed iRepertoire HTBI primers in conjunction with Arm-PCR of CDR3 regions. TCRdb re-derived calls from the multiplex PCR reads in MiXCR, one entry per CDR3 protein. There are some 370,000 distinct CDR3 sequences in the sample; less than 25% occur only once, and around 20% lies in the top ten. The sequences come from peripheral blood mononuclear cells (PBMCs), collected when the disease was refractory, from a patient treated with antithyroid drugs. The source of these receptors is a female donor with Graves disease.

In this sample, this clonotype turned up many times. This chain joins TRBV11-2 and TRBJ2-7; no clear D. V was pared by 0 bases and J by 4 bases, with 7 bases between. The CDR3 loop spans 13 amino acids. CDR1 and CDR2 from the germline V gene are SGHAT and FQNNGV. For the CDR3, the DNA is TGTGCCAGCAGCTTAGAGCTTATTTACGAGCAGTACTTC. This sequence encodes CASSLELIYEQYF.

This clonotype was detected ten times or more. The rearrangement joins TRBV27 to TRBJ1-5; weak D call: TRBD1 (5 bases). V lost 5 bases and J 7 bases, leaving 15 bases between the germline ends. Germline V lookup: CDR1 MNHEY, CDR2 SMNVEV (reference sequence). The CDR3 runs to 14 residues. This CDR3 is CASSRSGMGQPQHF. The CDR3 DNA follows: TGTGCCAGCAGTCGTTCAGGGATGGGGCAGCCCCAGCATTTT.

CDR3 nucleotide sequence: TGTGCCAGCAGTGGGGGGACTAGCGGGACTGAGCAGTACTTC. Protein sequence: CASSGGTSGTEQYF. This sequence joins TRBV6-2 or TRBV6-3 and TRBJ2-7; 13 bases agree with TRBD2. The CDR3 consists of 14 residues. Trimming removed 5 bases from V and 7 bases from J; junction bases left unmatched: 5. CDR1 is MNHEY, CDR2 SVGEGT, per germline.

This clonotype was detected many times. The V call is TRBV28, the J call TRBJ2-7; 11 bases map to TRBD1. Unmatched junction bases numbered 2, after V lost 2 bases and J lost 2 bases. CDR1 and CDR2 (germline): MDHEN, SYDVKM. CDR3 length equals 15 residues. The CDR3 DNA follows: TGTGCCAGCAGTTTAGGACAGGGGGCCGCCTACGAGCAGTACTTC. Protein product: CASSLGQGAAYEQYF.

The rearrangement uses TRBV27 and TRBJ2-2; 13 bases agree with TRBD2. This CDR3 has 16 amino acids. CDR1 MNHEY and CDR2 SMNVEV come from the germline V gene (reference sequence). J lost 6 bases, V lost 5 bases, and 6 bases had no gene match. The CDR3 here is CASSPLAGGIAGELFF. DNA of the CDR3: TGTGCCAGCAGTCCACTAGCGGGAGGGATAGCCGGGGAGCTGTTTTTT.

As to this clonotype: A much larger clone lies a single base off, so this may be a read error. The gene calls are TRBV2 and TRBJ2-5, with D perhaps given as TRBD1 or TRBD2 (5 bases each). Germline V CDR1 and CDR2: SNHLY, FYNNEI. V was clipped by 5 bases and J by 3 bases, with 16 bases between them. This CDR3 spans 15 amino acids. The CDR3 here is CASSLGTPQKETQYF. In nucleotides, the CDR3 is TGTGCCAGCAGTCTCGGGACCCCCCAAAAAGAGACCCAGTACTTC.

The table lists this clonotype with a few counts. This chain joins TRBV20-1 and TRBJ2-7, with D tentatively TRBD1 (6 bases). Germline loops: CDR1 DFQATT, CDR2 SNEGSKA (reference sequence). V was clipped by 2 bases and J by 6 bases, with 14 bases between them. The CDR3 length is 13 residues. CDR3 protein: CSARSQTGSEQYF. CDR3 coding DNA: TGCAGTGCTAGATCCCAAACAGGGAGCGAGCAGTACTTC.